A single sample gave rise to the 11 T cell receptor beta chains below, sequenced in a study of blood T cell repertoires in COVID-19. Some clones are missing from TCRdb's copy, which holds only in-frame ones; the method was immunoSEQ multiplex PCR. The sample gives 210,000 or so clones, just under 85% of which show up once; about 8% is in the top ten. Source material: peripheral blood. Receptor source: a woman aged 45 to 65 with active or convalescent COVID-19.

The chain uses TRBV9 and TRBJ1-6; possible D gene TRBD1, 5 bases. CDR3 length: 14 residues. Germline-derived CDR1 and CDR2 are SGDLS and YYNGEE. Trimming left V 0 bases short and J 10 bases short, with 11 bases between. The CDR3 coding sequence is TGTGCCAGCAGCGTAGTGGAAGGGGAATCACCCCTCCACTTT. Protein product: CASSVVEGESPLHF.

V and J are TRBV18 and TRBJ2-3; TRBD1 aligns across 8 bases. Germline CDR1 reads KGHSH; CDR2 reads LQKENI. V was pared by 5 bases and J by 5 bases, with 9 bases of the junction left unmatched. The CDR3 has 15 residues. As DNA, the CDR3 is TGTGCCAGCTCAGCAATCGGACAGGGTGGAGATACGCAGTATTTT. Translated: CASSAIGQGGDTQYF.

The chain couples TRBV2 to TRBJ2-3; tentatively, D is TRBD2 (6 bases). Trimming took off 7 bases at V and 3 bases at J, with 17 bases between the two ends. This CDR3 comprises 15 residues. Germline CDR1 and CDR2: SNHLY and FYNNEI. DNA for the CDR3: TGTGCCAGCAAAGGAGTTAGTGGGGGGACAGATACGCAGTATTTT. Translation: CASKGVSGGTDTQYF. Full variable domain (missing parts from reference TRBV2 and TRBJ2-3): EPEVTQTPSHQVTQMGQEVILRCVPISNHLYFYWYRQILGQKVEFLVSFYNNEISEKSEIFDDQFSVERPDGSNFTLKIRSTKLEDSAMYFCASKGVSGGTDTQYFGPGTRLTVL.

The chain carries TRBV27 and TRBJ1-2; 9 bases are a match to TRBD1. With V trimmed by 3 bases and J by 7 bases, 9 bases remained unmatched. CDR1 MNHEY and CDR2 SMNVEV come from the germline V gene (reference sequence). The CDR3 covers 15 residues. CDR3 amino acids: CASSLDRGSGGGYTF. DNA for the CDR3: TGTGCCAGCAGTTTGGACAGGGGATCTGGGGGTGGCTACACCTTC.

Only one count was recorded for this clone. This chain links TRBV4-1 with TRBJ1-2; no definite D call. This CDR3 comprises 17 residues. Trimming pared 4 bases from V and 5 bases from J, leaving 23 bases between. Germline V CDR1 and CDR2: MGHRA, YSYEKL. The CDR3: CASSPYGGIPNRYGYTF. CDR3 nucleotides: TGCGCCAGCAGCCCTTACGGAGGGATACCAAACCGTTATGGCTACACCTTC.

This rearrangement joins TRBV12-5 to TRBJ2-1, with 11 nucleotides matching TRBD2. The ends lost 9 bases at V and 2 bases at J; junction bases unmatched: 3. The CDR3 sequence is 14 residues long. Germline V gives CDR1 LGHNT, CDR2 FRNRAP. CDR3 amino acids: CASVGLAAYNEQFF. The CDR3 DNA follows: TGTGCTAGCGTGGGACTAGCGGCCTACAATGAGCAGTTCTTC.

In its sample, this clone was seen once. The rearrangement uses TRBV28 and TRBJ2-3, with D possibly matching TRBD2 (6 bases). This CDR3 is built from 15 residues. Germline-derived CDR1 and CDR2 are MDHEN and SYDVKM. Trimming took off 2 bases at V and 1 base at J, with 10 bases between the two ends. CDR3 coding DNA: TGTGCCAGCAGTTTAGAGGGCGGGGGCACAGATACGCAGTATTTT. As protein: CASSLEGGGTDTQYF.

V gene TRBV6-1 combines with J gene TRBJ2-7, with D perhaps matching TRBD2 (7 bases). CDR1 is MNHNS, CDR2 SASEGT, per germline. Between the trimmed V and J ends, which lost 2 bases and 2 bases, there was a span of 16 bases. The CDR3 spans 16 residues. CDR3 sequence: CASSERGGRSPYEQYF. The CDR3 bases are TGTGCCAGCAGTGAAAGGGGGGGAAGGAGCCCCTACGAGCAGTACTTC.

V and J are TRBV28 and TRBJ1-2, with D possibly TRBD1 on 5 matching bases. V lost 4 bases and J lost 7, with 10 bases in between. Germline values: CDR1 MDHEN, CDR2 SYDVKM. CDR3 length: 12 amino acids. This CDR3 reads CASSSPGLGYTF. CDR3 bases: TGTGCCAGCAGTTCCCCGGGACTTGGCTACACCTTC.

The genes are TRBV6-5 and TRBJ1-5; TRBD1 agrees at 7 bases. V shed 6 bases and J 4 bases; nucleotides not matched to a gene: 9. CDR1 and CDR2 (germline): MNHEY, SVGAGI. The CDR3 contains 15 residues. The CDR3: CASRLQGGGNQPQHF. In DNA, the CDR3 is TGTGCCAGCAGACTTCAGGGGGGCGGAAATCAGCCCCAGCATTTT.

The J gene is TRBJ1-2, the V gene TRBV29-1; 7 bases align to TRBD1. Trimming took 4 bases from V and 4 from J; bases not matched to a gene: 12. CDR1 SQVTM and CDR2 ANQGSEA come from the germline V gene. The CDR3 loop spans 15 amino acids. The CDR3 loop reads CSVGDFGTVFYGYTF. CDR3 coding DNA: TGCAGCGTTGGAGATTTTGGGACAGTATTCTATGGCTACACCTTC.